This entry describes one T cell receptor (beta chain). Its antigen has not been determined. Base quality data are lacking; no much larger clone is found one base away. Each collaborating institution followed its own protocols to collect whole blood in K2EDTA tubes. For TCRbeta analysis, collaborators shipped samples in one of three forms: frozen whole blood, isolated PBMCs, or DNA extracted from either of those sample types. This entry comes from a study of blood T cell repertoires in COVID-19 (dated by TCRdb to the early 2020s). About the investigation overall: Samples from collaborators originated in the United States, Italy and Spain and spanned both the acute and convalescent phases of COVID-19. HLA class I and class II types, where available, came from metadata supplied by the sample provider rather than from assay-based typing. The material from the prospective study consisted of cDNA or gDNA derived from T cells, B-cell-depleted T cells, or PBMCs. The repertoires were made available in a free public database intended to serve as a resource for research on the immune response to SARS-CoV-2. Sample metadata almost always included a de-identified subject ID, COVID-19 status, age in years and sex. The dataset comprised deeply sampled blood TCRbeta repertoires from subjects exposed to, actively infected with, or recovered from COVID-19. The samples were drawn from the first 160 participants of the ongoing ImmuneRACE study and from 1,254 subjects provided by 6 global collaborators. Broad study findings and their caveats: The amount of clinical and demographic metadata varied by source and participant and was provided uncurated.

Trimming at the junction amounts to 4 bases on V and 8 bases on J, and the germline ends lie 9 bases apart. CDR1 and CDR2 were assigned from the germline V gene (reference sequence) as LNHDA and SQIVND. Including cysteine and phenylalanine, the CDR3 has 12 amino acids. The CDR3 DNA has 36 bases and is translated from base 1. TCRbeta CDR3 regions were amplified from genomic DNA using the immunoSEQ Assay, a bias-controlled multiplex PCR. The authors' pipeline ran thus. Within the assay, amplification of reference gene primers was used to estimate how many nucleated cells each sample contained. To quantify the absolute abundance of each unique TCRbeta CDR3 rearrangement, sequence reads were collapsed and filtered. For each sample, productive Simpson clonality was calculated by taking the square root of Simpson's diversity index across productive rearrangements. The table was pulled from immuneACCESS by TCRdb, which kept in-frame rearrangements only. Such tables lose some clones; where checked, under half of the loss comes from unresolved V genes, and the rest has no known cause. V and J calls and clone size are copied from that table; D and trimming were computed from the DNA. This sample is represented by around 120,000 clones; roughly 91% of them were singletons. The leading ten clones occupy less than 2% of the sample.

The V and J segments used are TRBV19 and TRBJ2-1; the D gene lacks a confident call. Material: peripheral blood. The source of this sequence is a human donor in a cohort sampled during active COVID-19. The DNA is as follows: TGTGCCAGTAGTAACGAGCTCTATGAGCAGTTCTTC. Protein translation: CASSNELYEQFF.